Shown below are 25 T cell receptor beta chains from a single sample sequenced in a study of T-cell reconstitution after alpha-beta-depleted transplantation in children. Preparation of the TCRbeta library involved a method that used unique molecular identifiers. TCRdb reprocessed the PCR reads via MiXCR and lists one record per CDR3 protein. Of around 420,000 distinct CDR3 sequences listed, around 15% are singletons. Here the sequenced sample was PBMCs, mostly from graft donor cells, taken 360 days after TCRalphabeta/CD19-depleted stem cell transplant. These receptors originate from a boy in the first two years of life who had a stem cell transplant for Wiskott-Aldrich syndrome, so the T cells may come from the graft donor.

In its sample, this clonotype was seen a few times. The chain recombines TRBV10-3 with TRBJ1-5; D gene ambiguous. Germline lookup yields CDR1 ENHRY and CDR2 SYGVKD. The ends were cut back, 3 bases at V and 0 bases at J, with 3 bases in the middle. The CDR3 loop spans 13 amino acids. CDR3 sequence reads: CAISDSSNQPQHF. As DNA, the CDR3 is TGTGCCATCAGTGACAGTAGCAATCAGCCCCAGCATTTT.

This chain links TRBV9 with TRBJ1-1, with 11 positions matching TRBD1. There are 15 residues in the CDR3. V dropped 3 bases and J dropped 4; count of bases not matched to a gene: 5. CDR1 and CDR2 from the germline V gene are SGDLS and YYNGEE. The CDR3 loop is CASSGTGGWPTEAFF. CDR3 DNA sequence: TGTGCCAGCAGCGGGACAGGGGGCTGGCCCACTGAAGCTTTCTTT.

The sample holds a few counts of this clonotype. The V and J genes are TRBV4-1 and TRBJ2-1, with a tentative D call TRBD1 (6 bases). V was trimmed by 2 bases and J by 0 bases, leaving 11 bases between them. This CDR3 has 16 amino acids. The germline CDR1 and CDR2 sequences are MGHRA and YSYEKL. The CDR3, as DNA: TGCGCCAGCAGCCAACGTGACAGGAACTCCTACAATGAGCAGTTCTTC. Protein sequence: CASSQRDRNSYNEQFF.

This clonotype was counted between two and nine times. This sequence joins TRBV12-3 or TRBV12-4 and TRBJ1-2, with 8 bases fitting TRBD1. This CDR3 has 16 residues. V was pared by 2 bases and J by 1 base, with 6 bases of the junction left unmatched. CDR3 nucleotide sequence: TGTGCCAGCAGTTTAAGCGGGACAGGAGTTAACTATGGCTACACCTTC. Protein: CASSLSGTGVNYGYTF.

J is TRBJ1-3 and V is TRBV12-3 or TRBV12-4; no clear D gene. Trimming pared 1 base from V and 0 bases from J, leaving 10 bases between. The CDR3 spans 16 residues. CDR3 sequence reads: CASSLEHASSGNTIYF. The CDR3 nucleotides are TGTGCCAGCAGTTTAGAGCACGCGAGCTCTGGAAACACCATATATTTT.

The chain uses TRBV12-3 or TRBV12-4 and TRBJ2-1, with D hard to call. The CDR3 runs to 16 residues. V lost 3 bases and J lost 8, with 20 bases in between. Written as DNA, the CDR3 is TGTGCCAGCAGTTTCGGTGGCTTTAGGGTTGGGGATGAGCAGTTCTTC. Protein product: CASSFGGFRVGDEQFF.

Only a few counts were recorded for this clonotype. J is TRBJ2-2 and V is TRBV6-5; 7 positions agree with TRBD1. V shed 5 bases, J shed 0 bases, and the junction held 6 bases outside the gene matches. The germline V gene has CDR1 MNHEY and CDR2 SVGAGI. The CDR3 length is 16 residues. The CDR3 reads CASSIQGIPNTGELFF. CDR3 DNA: TGTGCCAGCAGTATACAGGGGATTCCGAACACCGGGGAGCTGTTTTTT.

In its sample, this clonotype was seen a few times. This rearrangement joins TRBV5-1 to TRBJ2-5; 9 bases line up with TRBD2. Germline V lookup: CDR1 SGHRS, CDR2 YFSETQ. This CDR3 is 20 amino acids long. J gave up 4 bases and V 3 bases, and 22 bases lay outside the gene matches. CDR3 bases: TGCGCCAGCAGCTACAACAGGGGACTAGCCTCGGCAATGGAAGGAGAGACCCAGTACTTC. This gives the protein CASSYNRGLASAMEGETQYF.

This clonotype was seen at least ten times. This chain links TRBV20-1 with TRBJ2-2, with D unclear. Germline V lookup: CDR1 DFQATT, CDR2 SNEGSKA (reference sequence). The length of the CDR3 is 14 residues. Trimming removed 1 base from V and 1 base from J, with 7 bases in between. CDR3 protein: CSARVRQNTGELFF. CDR3 coding DNA: TGCAGTGCTAGAGTTCGCCAGAACACCGGGGAGCTGTTTTTT.

In this sample, this clonotype turned up a few times. The chain recombines TRBV6-1 with TRBJ1-1; 7 bases agree with TRBD1. Trimming cost V 6 bases and J 0 bases; bases outside gene matches: 16. Germline loops: CDR1 MNHNS, CDR2 SASEGT. This CDR3 has 18 residues. CDR3: CASRRSGGPLGLNTEAFF. In DNA, the CDR3 is TGTGCCAGCAGGCGCTCAGGGGGTCCCCTGGGTTTGAACACTGAAGCTTTCTTT.

V and J are TRBV28 and TRBJ2-2, with TRBD1 matching over 8 bases. This CDR3 is built from 16 residues. Germline V gene data show CDR1 as MDHEN and CDR2 as SYDVKM. The J segment lost 7 bases and the V segment lost 2 bases, leaving 9 bases of the junction unmatched. The CDR3 bases are TGTGCCAGCAGTTTACTGGACAGGGTAATGAGCGGGGAGCTGTTTTTT. Translating it yields CASSLLDRVMSGELFF.

This clonotype showed up just once. In DNA form, the CDR3 reads TGTGCCAGCAGCAAAAGAACAGGAAGGCCTAGCAATCAGCCCCAGCATTTT. Translated, it gives CASSKRTGRPSNQPQHF. The chain combines TRBV21-1 with TRBJ1-5. TRBV21-1 is listed as a pseudogene. The CDR3 totals 17 residues.

J is TRBJ1-5 and V is TRBV10-3; possible D gene TRBD1, 6 bases. This CDR3 comprises 14 residues. V shed 6 bases and J shed 4 bases, with 13 bases lying between them. Germline V gene sequence: CDR1 ENHRY, CDR2 SYGVKD. As DNA, the CDR3 is TGTGCCATCAGCGCAGGGGATAGGAATCAGCCCCAGCATTTT. This sequence encodes CAISAGDRNQPQHF.

This clonotype was recorded a few times. CDR3 amino acids: CASSYSKTGRADTQYF. In DNA, the CDR3 is TGTGCCAGCAGTTACTCGAAAACAGGGAGGGCAGATACGCAGTATTTT. The chain uses TRBV6-5 and TRBJ2-3; D may be TRBD2 (7 bases). Germline assignment: CDR1 MNHEY and CDR2 SVGAGI. CDR3 length equals 16 residues. The V gene lost 0 bases and the J gene lost 4 bases, with 14 bases spanning the gap.

The chain's CDR3 is CASSLGGMKGTQYF. The CDR3 nucleotides are TGTGCCAGCAGTTTAGGGGGCATGAAGGGGACCCAGTACTTC. This chain uses TRBV27 with TRBJ2-5; D is possibly TRBD1 (6 bases). Germline-derived CDR1 and CDR2 are MNHEY and SMNVEV (reference sequence). This CDR3 comprises 14 residues. Trimming stripped 2 bases from V and 7 bases from J, with 14 bases between.

This clonotype was counted a few times. J is TRBJ2-1 and V is TRBV7-2; 7 positions agree with TRBD2. The V segment lost 0 bases and the J segment 4 bases; nucleotides outside the gene matches: 6. The germline V gene encodes CDR1 SGHTA and CDR2 FQGNSA. The CDR3 extends over 16 amino acids. The CDR3 is CASSLALTSRYNEQFF. The CDR3 DNA follows: TGTGCCAGCAGCTTAGCTTTGACTAGCAGGTACAATGAGCAGTTCTTC.

This clonotype has just a few counts. The rearrangement links TRBV6-1 to TRBJ1-3; no definite D call. The CDR3 is 16 residues long. Trimming removed 0 bases from V and 0 bases from J, with 9 bases in between. CDR1 is MNHNS, CDR2 SASEGT, per germline. The CDR3 DNA sequence: TGTGCCAGCAGTGAAGCGTCGCCGATCTCTGGAAACACCATATATTTT. It translates to CASSEASPISGNTIYF.

J is TRBJ2-5 and V is TRBV18; no clear D gene. This CDR3 is 14 amino acids long. The V gene's germline CDR1 is KGHSH and CDR2 LQKENI. Trimming stripped 0 bases from V and 3 bases from J, with 8 bases between. CDR3 in DNA: TGTGCCAGCTCACCACCGGTCGGAGAAGAGACCCAGTACTTC. Translating it yields CASSPPVGEETQYF.

This clonotype appeared once. The chain carries TRBV15 and TRBJ2-1, with a tentative D call TRBD1 (6 bases). The CDR3 is made up of 14 amino acids. V gave up 4 bases and J gave up 10 bases, with 17 bases separating them. CDR1 and CDR2 (germline): LNHNV, YYDKDF (reference sequence). CDR3 in amino acids: CATSKGGVFGEQFF. In DNA form, the CDR3 reads TGTGCCACCAGCAAAGGGGGAGTCTTCGGGGAGCAGTTCTTC.

This clonotype was seen more than once but under ten times. CDR3 sequence: CASSPVTSTWWSYEQYF. CDR3 coding DNA: TGTGCCAGCAGCCCAGTAACTTCCACGTGGTGGTCCTACGAGCAGTACTTC. This chain links TRBV7-2 with TRBJ2-7; no definite D call. V lost 5 bases and J lost 1, with 21 bases in between. Germline-derived CDR1 and CDR2 are SGHTA and FQGNSA. This CDR3 spans 17 amino acids.

V usage is TRBV5-1 and J usage is TRBJ1-4; D remains ambiguous. CDR1 and CDR2 (germline): SGHRS, YFSETQ. The germline V and J ends were trimmed by 0 bases and 8 bases, with 14 bases remaining between them. CDR3 length equals 15 residues. The CDR3 here is CASSLGATPGEKLFF. Here the CDR3 DNA reads TGCGCCAGCAGCTTGGGCGCAACCCCGGGCGAAAAACTGTTTTTT.

The rearrangement uses TRBV30 and TRBJ2-1, with a tentative D call TRBD2 (5 bases). The CDR3 consists of 14 residues. The V end lost 6 bases, the J end lost 5 bases, and 17 bases lay between the germline ends. The germline CDR1 and CDR2 sequences are GTSNPN and SVGIG (reference sequence). The CDR3 DNA reads TGTGCCTGTTCGCGGGTGGCTTGGGACAATGAGCAGTTCTTC. It translates to CACSRVAWDNEQFF.

This clonotype appeared many times. V gene TRBV28 combines with J gene TRBJ2-5, with a possible D match to TRBD2 (5 bases). The V and J ends lost 2 bases and 5 bases respectively, with 12 bases between them. Germline CDR1 reads MDHEN; CDR2 reads SYDVKM. The CDR3 is 14 amino acids. The CDR3 protein is CASSLRLGGETQYF. CDR3 in DNA: TGTGCCAGCAGTTTACGGCTAGGCGGGGAGACCCAGTACTTC.

This sequence joins TRBV6-2 or TRBV6-3 and TRBJ1-6; D ambiguous. Per germline, CDR1 MNHEY and CDR2 SVGEGT. Trimming left V 6 bases short and J 0 bases short, with 18 bases between. The CDR3 is 18 amino acids. CDR3 region: CASSTRTGPFSYNSPLHF. The CDR3 DNA sequence: TGTGCCAGCAGCACCCGGACGGGCCCTTTCTCCTATAATTCACCCCTCCACTTT.

This clonotype was seen only a few times. The V call is TRBV7-9, the J call TRBJ1-1, with TRBD1 matching over 7 bases. V lost 5 bases and J lost 6; bases outside the gene matches: 6. Germline loops: CDR1 SEHNR, CDR2 FQNEAQ (reference sequence). The CDR3 is 13 residues long. The DNA of the CDR3 is TGTGCCAGCAGCACACGACAGGGTGCTGAAGCTTTCTTT. Translated: CASSTRQGAEAFF.